This TCR beta chain derives from a study of spatial heterogeneity in lung cancer. Across the study: The library had UMIs, and each TCR and UMI pair averaged more than ten raw reads.

Sample time point: sample taken at primary tumor resection. Whole RNA was taken from tumor, nontumor lung or frozen PBMC; it was then sequenced unsorted. Donors were some 72 untreated early-stage non-small cell lung cancer patients. The CDR3 loop spans 13 amino acids. V lost 5 bases and J lost 0, with 7 bases in between. The germline CDR1 and CDR2 sequences are SEHNR and FQNEAQ (reference sequence). The presence of a unique molecular identifier marked each TCR cDNA molecule. Each CDR3 protein is one row after TCRdb ran MiXCR on the 5' RACE reads. The table has more than 1,500 distinct CDR3 sequences, around 25% seen once; the top ten hold approximately 57%.

The TCR comes from a male donor with early-stage non-small cell lung cancer. V gene TRBV7-9 combines with J gene TRBJ2-5; D is perhaps TRBD1 (6 bases). This sample comprised PBMCs, obtained at surgery. DNA for the CDR3: TGTGCCAGCAGCGGACAGAACCAAGAGACCCAGTACTTC. Residues: CASSGQNQETQYF.